This T cell receptor beta chain was recovered during a study of T cell responses to AZD1222 COVID-19 vaccine. Generated by immunoSEQ multiplex PCR, the TCRdb table keeps only in-frame clones and is missing some. The repertoire holds roughly 120,000 clones, with over 75% as singletons. The CDR3 is made up of 15 amino acids. V lost 5 bases, J lost 1 base, and 9 bases lay in between. CDR1 is SGHTA and CDR2 is FQGTGA in the germline V gene. The source was peripheral blood, collected on day 0 of MenACWY control vaccination. The chain links TRBV7-3 to TRBJ2-6, with D possibly being TRBD1 (5 bases). This clonotype originated in an adult in good health. In DNA form, the CDR3 reads TGTGCCAGCAGCCTACAGGCGTCTGGGGCCAACGTCCTGACTTTC. This gives the protein CASSLQASGANVLTF.